These 29 T cell receptor beta chains were all obtained from the same sample, sequenced in a study of CD8+ T cells in alopecia areata. RNA was isolated and reverse transcribed to cDNA, the sequencing template. The repertoire was sequenced with immunoSEQ multiplex PCR; TCRdb's copy has only in-frame clones and lacks some. The sample holds nearly 95,000 clones, approximately 70% seen once. Indicated treatment: oral pan-JAK inhibitor, 5-10 mg twice daily. Sample: CD8+ T cells sorted from blood, taken at approximately week 42, from a patient treated with tofacitinib. These receptors all come from a human donor with alopecia areata.

The chain joins TRBV19 to TRBJ1-1; D uncertain. V lost 8 bases and J lost 0, with 13 bases in between. The CDR3 is made up of 14 amino acids. Per the germline V gene, CDR1 is LNHDA and CDR2 is SQIVND (reference sequence). The CDR3 DNA is TGTGCCAGTTTGGACTTGGAAATGAACACTGAAGCTTTCTTT. Protein: CASLDLEMNTEAFF. Full variable domain (remainder filled in from reference TRBV19 and TRBJ1-1): DGGITQSPKYLFRKEGQNVTLSCEQNLNHDAMYWYRQDPGQGLRLIYYSQIVNDFQKGDIAEGYSVSREKKESFPLTVTSAQKNPTAFYLCASLDLEMNTEAFFGQGTRLTVV.

The chain is built from TRBV7-8 and TRBJ1-1, with a tentative D call TRBD1 (5 bases). The CDR3 loop spans 16 amino acids. Germline V gene sequence: CDR1 SGHVS, CDR2 FQNEAQ. V shed 5 bases and J shed 8 bases, with 24 bases lying between them. CDR3 nucleotide sequence: TGTGCCAGCAGCCCACTCATGGGACCGACGTTTGCGGAAGCTTTCTTT. Translation gives CASSPLMGPTFAEAFF.

The rearrangement joins TRBV2 to TRBJ2-7; D remains unclear. The CDR3 is made up of 11 amino acids. With 1 base removed from V and 5 bases from J, the gap between germline ends came to 3 bases. Germline loops: CDR1 SNHLY, CDR2 FYNNEI. CDR3: CASSEGHEQYF. The CDR3 DNA sequence: TGTGCCAGCAGTGAAGGGCACGAGCAGTACTTC.

This rearrangement joins TRBV13 to TRBJ2-2; perhaps TRBD1 as D (5 bases). V lost 5 bases, J lost 5 bases, and 9 bases lay in between. This CDR3 contains 13 residues. Germline CDR1 and CDR2: PRHDT and FYEKMQ (reference sequence). CDR3 nucleotide sequence: TGTGCCAGCAGCGACAGTCAAACCGGGGAGCTGTTTTTT. It translates to CASSDSQTGELFF.

CDR3 DNA sequence: TGCGCCAGCAGCCAAGATGGGCAGGCAACTAATGAAAAACTGTTTTTT. The encoded protein is CASSQDGQATNEKLFF. The chain links TRBV4-3 to TRBJ1-4, with no clear D. CDR3 size: 16 residues. The germline gives CDR1 LGHNA, CDR2 YSLEER. Between the trimmed V and J ends, which lost 0 bases and 0 bases, there was a span of 8 bases.

The chain uses TRBV7-9 and TRBJ1-2; D ambiguous. The germline CDR1 and CDR2 sequences are SEHNR and FQNEAQ (reference sequence). Trimming pared 5 bases from V and 3 bases from J, leaving 16 bases between. The CDR3 has 15 residues. In DNA form, the CDR3 reads TGTGCCAGCAGCCCCCCCCGCAGTGCGGACTATGGCTACACCTTC. It yields the protein CASSPPRSADYGYTF. The complete variable domain, with remaining parts taken from reference TRBV7-9 and TRBJ1-2, reads DTGVSQNPRHKITKRGQNVTFRCDPISEHNRLYWYRQTLGQGPEFLTYFQNEAQLEKSRLLSDRFSAERPKGSFSTLEIQRTEQGDSAMYLCASSPPRSADYGYTFGSGTRLTVV.

J is TRBJ2-6 and V is TRBV6-6; D is possibly TRBD1 (6 bases). The germline V and J ends were trimmed by 7 bases and 2 bases, with 12 bases remaining between them. The CDR3 runs to 15 residues. Germline CDR1 is MNHNY and CDR2 is SVGAGI (reference sequence). The chain's CDR3 is CASIYWGPGANVLTF. CDR3 nucleotides: TGTGCCAGCATCTACTGGGGGCCTGGGGCCAACGTCCTGACTTTC.

This clone occurred once. The CDR3 DNA sequence: TGTGCCAGCAGCTTAGATAGGGATACGCAGTATTTT. Its translation: CASSLDRDTQYF. V and J are TRBV7-9 and TRBJ2-3; D is undetermined. Trimming pared 1 base from V and 6 bases from J, leaving 5 bases between. This CDR3 is built from 12 residues. Germline assignment: CDR1 SEHNR and CDR2 FQNEAQ (reference sequence).

In DNA, the CDR3 is TGTGCCAGCGGACCTGGTTTGGGGTACACTGAAGCTTTCTTT. It specifies CASGPGLGYTEAFF. The rearrangement links TRBV7-8 to TRBJ1-1; D unclear. V was cut by 8 bases and J by 3 bases, with 16 bases left in between. Germline V CDR1 and CDR2: SGHVS, FQNEAQ. CDR3 length: 14 amino acids.

The CDR3 DNA follows: TGTGCCACCAGCAGAGATACAGGGGGCTCCGAGCAGTACTTC. This gives the protein CATSRDTGGSEQYF. The J gene is TRBJ2-7, the V gene TRBV15; 9 nucleotides agree with TRBD1. This CDR3 comprises 14 residues. The V gene end was trimmed by 0 bases and the J gene end by 6 bases; junction bases not matched to a gene: 3. The V gene's germline CDR1 is LNHNV and CDR2 YYDKDF (reference sequence).

V gene TRBV13 combines with J gene TRBJ2-3; 7 bases map to TRBD1. This CDR3 comprises 13 residues. Germline-derived CDR1 and CDR2 are PRHDT and FYEKMQ (reference sequence). V lost 5 bases, J lost 6 bases, and 5 bases stayed unmatched. CDR3 sequence (DNA): TGTGCCAGCAGCATTACAGGGGACGATACGCAGTATTTT. Translation gives CASSITGDDTQYF.

This chain links TRBV6-5 with TRBJ2-1; 9 bases match TRBD2. This CDR3 has 15 residues. Germline V CDR1 and CDR2: MNHEY, SVGAGI. Unmatched junction bases numbered 6, after V lost 7 bases and J lost 2 bases. The CDR3 is CASNTAGGTYNEQFF. CDR3 coding DNA: TGTGCCAGCAATACAGCGGGGGGAACCTACAATGAGCAGTTCTTC.

Concerning this clone itself: One end of the junction is discordant with germline, which a read error may explain. The gene calls are TRBV29-1 and TRBJ1-2; D unresolved. This CDR3 is 13 amino acids long. CDR1 is SQVTM and CDR2 is ANQGSEA in the germline V gene. CDR3 in DNA: TGCAGCGTTGTAGCGGCCTCTAACTATGGTTACACCTTC. It specifies CSVVAASNYGYTF.

The chain carries TRBV5-4 and TRBJ1-2, with TRBD1 matching 9 bases. Trimming took 3 bases from V and 8 from J; bases not matched to a gene: 8. CDR1 is SGHNT and CDR2 is YYREEE in the germline V gene (reference sequence). CDR3 length equals 14 residues. CDR3 protein: CASSSPGQGTGYTF. CDR3 sequence (DNA): TGTGCCAGCAGCTCACCGGGACAGGGTACCGGCTACACCTTC.

The J gene is TRBJ2-5, the V gene TRBV30; D is undetermined. With the DNA end fitting TRBJ2-7 better, the J assignment may be wrong. Germline V gives CDR1 GTSNPN, CDR2 SVGIG (reference sequence). This CDR3 has 14 residues. DNA for the CDR3: TGTGCCTGGAGTGTAACTGGAAACTCCTACGAGCAGTACTTC. This codes for CAWSVTGNSYEQYF.

Only a few counts were recorded for this clone. The V and J genes are TRBV29-1 and TRBJ2-1; the D is unclear. Trimming left V 4 bases short and J 7 bases short, with 8 bases between. This CDR3 region has 11 residues. Looked up from germline, CDR1 is SQVTM and CDR2 is ANQGSEA. The CDR3 sequence is CSVVLENEQFF. The CDR3 DNA is TGCAGCGTTGTCTTGGAAAATGAGCAGTTCTTC.

This rearrangement joins TRBV6-5 to TRBJ2-7; D remains ambiguous. Germline loops: CDR1 MNHEY, CDR2 SVGAGI. The CDR3 runs 11 residues. Trimming took off 2 bases at V and 5 bases at J, with 4 bases between the two ends. This CDR3 reads CASSYRDEQYF. DNA for the CDR3: TGTGCCAGCAGTTACAGGGACGAGCAGTACTTC.

This chain uses TRBV5-6 with TRBJ1-1; no firm D call. V was pared by 6 bases and J by 10 bases, with 13 bases between. This CDR3 has 11 amino acids. Germline V lookup: CDR1 SGHDT, CDR2 YYEEEE. The CDR3 loop reads CASIGPRGAFF. The CDR3 coding sequence is TGTGCCAGCATCGGCCCCCGAGGAGCTTTCTTT.

In this sample, this clone turned up a few times. The V call is TRBV7-9, the J call TRBJ1-4, with D uncertain. CDR3 length equals 16 residues. CDR1 and CDR2 (germline): SEHNR, FQNEAQ (reference sequence). Deletions cut 5 bases from V and 4 bases from J, with 17 bases between. CDR3 DNA: TGTGCCAGCAGCCACATTGGTGGCCCAATTAATGAAAAACTGTTTTTT. It translates to CASSHIGGPINEKLFF.

The genes are TRBV27 and TRBJ2-7; TRBD1 or TRBD2 may be the D gene (6 bases each). Trimming pared 3 bases from V and 6 bases from J, leaving 15 bases between. There are 14 residues in the CDR3. CDR1 MNHEY and CDR2 SMNVEV come from the germline V gene (reference sequence). DNA of the CDR3: TGTGCCAGCAGTTTTAGAGGGGGGCAAAGCGAGCAGTACTTC. Residues: CASSFRGGQSEQYF.

This clone was counted between two and nine times. The chain joins TRBV5-6 to TRBJ1-1, with 10 bases fitting TRBD1. The CDR3 has 16 amino acids. V was pared by 0 bases and J by 5 bases, with 7 bases of the junction left unmatched. Germline lookup yields CDR1 SGHDT and CDR2 YYEEEE. The CDR3 protein is CASSLGRDRGVTEAFF. The CDR3 DNA is TGTGCCAGCAGCTTGGGCCGGGACAGGGGAGTTACTGAAGCTTTCTTT. Full variable domain (remainder filled in from reference TRBV5-6 and TRBJ1-1): DAGVTQSPTHLIKTRGQQVTLRCSPKSGHDTVSWYQQALGQGPQFIFQYYEEEERQRGNFPDRFSGHQFPNYSSELNVNALLLGDSALYLCASSLGRDRGVTEAFFGQGTRLTVV.

The genes are TRBV25-1 and TRBJ2-7; 7 nucleotides align to TRBD1. V trimming: 5 bases; J trimming: 2 bases; junction bases outside the gene matches: 6. CDR3 length equals 14 residues. The germline V gene encodes CDR1 MGHDK and CDR2 SYGVNS. The CDR3 DNA is TGTGCCAGCAGTAGAACAGGGGATCCCTACGAGCAGTACTTC. Protein sequence: CASSRTGDPYEQYF.

This clone is a singleton in its sample. The gene calls are TRBV25-1 and TRBJ1-6; D might be TRBD1 (5 bases). Germline lookup yields CDR1 MGHDK and CDR2 SYGVNS. V shed 0 bases and J shed 6 bases, with 9 bases lying between them. The CDR3 is made up of 15 amino acids. As DNA, the CDR3 is TGTGCCAGCAGTGAATACACAGGATCTAATTCACCCCTCCACTTT. Protein: CASSEYTGSNSPLHF.

The rearrangement joins TRBV15 to TRBJ2-3, with a tentative D call TRBD2 (5 bases). V was pared by 3 bases and J by 1 base, with 17 bases between. The V gene's germline CDR1 is LNHNV and CDR2 YYDKDF (reference sequence). There are 17 residues in the CDR3. In nucleotides, the CDR3 is TGTGCCACCAGCAGTAGAAGTGGGCGGCGGGGCACAGATACGCAGTATTTT. Its translation is CATSSRSGRRGTDTQYF.

V gene TRBV10-2 combines with J gene TRBJ2-7; perhaps TRBD2 as D (5 bases). Deletions cut 5 bases from V and 3 bases from J, with 11 bases between. CDR3 size: 13 residues. Germline CDR1 reads WSHSY; CDR2 reads SAAADI. The CDR3 loop reads CASSSSGNYEQYF. The DNA for the CDR3 is TGCGCCAGCAGTTCCTCCGGGAACTACGAGCAGTACTTC.

Details on this clone: Other DNA variants within this sample encode the same CDR3. The chain carries TRBV4-3 and TRBJ2-3; D not certain. CDR1 and CDR2 (germline): LGHNA, YSLEER. CDR3 size: 13 residues. V lost 4 bases, J lost 3 bases, and 8 bases lay in between. CDR3 loop: CASSLARTDTQYF. CDR3 bases: TGCGCCAGCAGCCTAGCTCGGACAGATACGCAGTATTTT.

V and J are TRBV29-1 and TRBJ1-1; D unclear. The germline V gene has CDR1 SQVTM and CDR2 ANQGSEA. The CDR3 contains 13 residues. V lost 4 bases and J 3 bases, leaving 12 bases between the germline ends. The CDR3 protein is CSVVGEKYTEAFF. CDR3 in DNA: TGCAGCGTTGTTGGGGAGAAGTACACTGAAGCTTTCTTT.

This clone was counted once. The chain is built from TRBV30 and TRBJ2-7, with 7 positions matching TRBD1. Germline lookup yields CDR1 GTSNPN and CDR2 SVGIG (reference sequence). Losses at the gene ends were 4 bases for V and 3 bases for J; bases not matched to a gene: 6. The CDR3 covers 13 residues. As DNA, the CDR3 is TGTGCCTGGATCGAGGACAGGAGCTACGAGCAGTACTTC. It yields the protein CAWIEDRSYEQYF.

In its sample, this clone was seen once. J is TRBJ1-2 and V is TRBV27, with 7 bases that match TRBD1. The CDR3 has 14 amino acids. J was trimmed by 4 bases and V by 5 bases; bases with no gene match: 7. CDR1 is MNHEY and CDR2 is SMNVEV in the germline V gene (reference sequence). The CDR3 protein is CASSSRGGGYGYTF. For the CDR3, the DNA is TGTGCCAGCAGTAGTAGAGGGGGCGGCTATGGCTACACCTTC.